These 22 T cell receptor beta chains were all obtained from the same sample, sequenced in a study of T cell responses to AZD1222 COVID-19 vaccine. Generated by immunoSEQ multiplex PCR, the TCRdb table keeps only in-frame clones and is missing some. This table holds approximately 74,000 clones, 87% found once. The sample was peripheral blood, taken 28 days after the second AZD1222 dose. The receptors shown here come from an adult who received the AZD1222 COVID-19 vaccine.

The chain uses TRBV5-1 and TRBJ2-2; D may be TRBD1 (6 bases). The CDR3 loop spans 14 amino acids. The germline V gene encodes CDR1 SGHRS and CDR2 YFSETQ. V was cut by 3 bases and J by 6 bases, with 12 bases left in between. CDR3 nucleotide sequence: TGCGCCAGCAGCTACCTACAGGGTCCCGGGGAGCTGTTTTTT. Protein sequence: CASSYLQGPGELFF.

CDR3 residues: CASSVGTAHQPQHF. The CDR3 region has the DNA TGTGCCAGCAGCGTGGGGACAGCACATCAGCCCCAGCATTTT. The chain is built from TRBV7-9 and TRBJ1-5, with 7 positions matching TRBD1. Losses at the gene ends were 5 bases for V and 5 bases for J; bases not matched to a gene: 6. The CDR3 is 14 amino acids. Per germline, CDR1 SEHNR and CDR2 FQNEAQ (reference sequence). The complete variable domain, with remaining parts taken from reference TRBV7-9 and TRBJ1-5, reads DTGVSQNPRHKITKRGQNVTFRCDPISEHNRLYWYRQTLGQGPEFLTYFQNEAQLEKSRLLSDRFSAERPKGSFSTLEIQRTEQGDSAMYLCASSVGTAHQPQHFGDGTRLSIL.

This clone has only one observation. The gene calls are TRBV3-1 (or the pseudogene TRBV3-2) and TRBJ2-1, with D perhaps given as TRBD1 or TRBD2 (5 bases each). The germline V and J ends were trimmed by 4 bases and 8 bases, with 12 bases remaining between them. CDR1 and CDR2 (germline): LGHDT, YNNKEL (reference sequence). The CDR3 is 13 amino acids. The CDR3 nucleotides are TGTGCCAGCAGCCCACGGGGCATCTATGAGCAGTTCTTC. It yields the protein CASSPRGIYEQFF.

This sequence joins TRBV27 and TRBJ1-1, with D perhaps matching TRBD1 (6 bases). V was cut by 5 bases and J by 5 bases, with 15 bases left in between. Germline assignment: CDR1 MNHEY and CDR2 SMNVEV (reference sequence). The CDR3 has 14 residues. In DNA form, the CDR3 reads TGTGCCAGCAGTCTCAGGGGTGATTGGACTGAAGCTTTCTTT. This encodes CASSLRGDWTEAFF.

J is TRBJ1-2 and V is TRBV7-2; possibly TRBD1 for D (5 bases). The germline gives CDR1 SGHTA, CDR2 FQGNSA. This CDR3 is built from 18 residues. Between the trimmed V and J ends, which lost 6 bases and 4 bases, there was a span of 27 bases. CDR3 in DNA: TGTGCCAGCAGTTTCACCGGTAACCCCGGGGACCTTTTCTATGGCTACACCTTC. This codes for CASSFTGNPGDLFYGYTF.

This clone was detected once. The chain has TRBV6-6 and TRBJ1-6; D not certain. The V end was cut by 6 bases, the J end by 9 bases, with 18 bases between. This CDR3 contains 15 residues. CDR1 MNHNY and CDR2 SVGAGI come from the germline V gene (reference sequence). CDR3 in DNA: TGTGCCAGCAGCTGGGCCCGGGAAAGCAGTTCACCCCTCCACTTT. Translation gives CASSWARESSSPLHF.

The CDR3 region has the DNA TGTGCCTGGAGCCAACAAGGGCCTTTCTATGGCTACACCTTC. Translated, it gives CAWSQQGPFYGYTF. The V call is TRBV30, the J call TRBJ1-2; D unresolved. CDR1 is GTSNPN, CDR2 SVGIG, per germline (reference sequence). CDR3 size: 14 residues. The V and J ends lost 3 bases and 4 bases respectively, with 15 bases between them.

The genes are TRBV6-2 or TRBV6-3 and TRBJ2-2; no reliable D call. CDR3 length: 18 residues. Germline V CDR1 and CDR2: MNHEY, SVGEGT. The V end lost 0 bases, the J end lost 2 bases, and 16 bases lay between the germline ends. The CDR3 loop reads CASSYSNLRTINTGELFF. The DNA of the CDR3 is TGTGCCAGCAGTTACTCGAATTTAAGGACCATTAACACCGGGGAGCTGTTTTTT.

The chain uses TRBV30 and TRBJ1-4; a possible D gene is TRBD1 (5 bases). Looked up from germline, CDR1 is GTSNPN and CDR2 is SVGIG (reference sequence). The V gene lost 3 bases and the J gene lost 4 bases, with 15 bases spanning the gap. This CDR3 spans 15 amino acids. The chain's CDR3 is CAWSLIGGGNEKLFF. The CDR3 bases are TGTGCCTGGAGCCTCATCGGGGGAGGTAATGAAAAACTGTTTTTT.

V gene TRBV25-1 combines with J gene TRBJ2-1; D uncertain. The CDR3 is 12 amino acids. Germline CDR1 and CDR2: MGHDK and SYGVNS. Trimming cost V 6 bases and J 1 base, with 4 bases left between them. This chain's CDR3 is CASRISYNEQFF. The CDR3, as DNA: TGTGCCAGCAGGATTTCCTACAATGAGCAGTTCTTC.

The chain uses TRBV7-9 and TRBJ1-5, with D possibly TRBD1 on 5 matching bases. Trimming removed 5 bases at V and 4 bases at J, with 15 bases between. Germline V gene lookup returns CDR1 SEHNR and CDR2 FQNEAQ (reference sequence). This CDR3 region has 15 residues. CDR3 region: CASSPSGGGNQPQHF. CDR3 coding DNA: TGTGCCAGCAGCCCCTCCGGGGGAGGGAATCAGCCCCAGCATTTT.

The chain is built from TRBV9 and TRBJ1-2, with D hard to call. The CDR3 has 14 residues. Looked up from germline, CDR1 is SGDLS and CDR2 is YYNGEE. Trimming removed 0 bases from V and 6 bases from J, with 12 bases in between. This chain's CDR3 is CASSVDERVNGYTF. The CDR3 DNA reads TGTGCCAGCAGCGTAGACGAGAGAGTAAATGGCTACACCTTC.

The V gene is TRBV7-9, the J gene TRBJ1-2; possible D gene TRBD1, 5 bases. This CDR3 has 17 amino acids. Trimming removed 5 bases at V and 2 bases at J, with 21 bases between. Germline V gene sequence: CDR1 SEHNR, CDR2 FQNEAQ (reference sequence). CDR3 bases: TGTGCCAGCAGCCAAGGGTCCAGGTGGGACCTAAACTATGGCTACACCTTC. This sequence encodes CASSQGSRWDLNYGYTF.

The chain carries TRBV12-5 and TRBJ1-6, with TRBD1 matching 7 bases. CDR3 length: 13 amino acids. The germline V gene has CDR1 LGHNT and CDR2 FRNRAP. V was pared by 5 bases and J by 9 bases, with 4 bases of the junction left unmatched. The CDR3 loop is CASGPGGSSPLHF. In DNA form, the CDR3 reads TGTGCTAGTGGTCCAGGGGGTTCTTCACCCCTCCACTTT. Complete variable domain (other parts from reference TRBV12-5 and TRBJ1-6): DARVTQTPRHKVTEMGQEVTMRCQPILGHNTVFWYRQTMMQGLELLAYFRNRAPLDDSGMPKDRFSAEMPDATLATLKIQPSEPRDSAVYFCASGPGGSSPLHFGNGTRLTVT.

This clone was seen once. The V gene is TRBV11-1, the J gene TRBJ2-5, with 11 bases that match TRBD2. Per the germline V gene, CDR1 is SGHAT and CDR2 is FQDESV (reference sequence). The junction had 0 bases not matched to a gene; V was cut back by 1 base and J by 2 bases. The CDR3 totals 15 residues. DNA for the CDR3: TGTGCCAGCAGCTTAGGACTAGCGGGACAAGAGACCCAGTACTTC. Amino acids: CASSLGLAGQETQYF.

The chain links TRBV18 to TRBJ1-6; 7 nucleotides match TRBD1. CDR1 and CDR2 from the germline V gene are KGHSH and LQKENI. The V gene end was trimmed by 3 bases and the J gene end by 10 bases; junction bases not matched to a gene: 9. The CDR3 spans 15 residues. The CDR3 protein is CASSPVEGARSPLHF. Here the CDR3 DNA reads TGTGCCAGCTCACCGGTAGAGGGGGCGCGCTCACCCCTCCACTTT. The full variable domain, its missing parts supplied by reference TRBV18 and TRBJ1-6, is NAGVMQNPRHLVRRRGQEARLRCSPMKGHSHVYWYRQLPEEGLKFMVYLQKENIIDESGMPKERFSAEFPKEGPSILRIQQVVRGDSAAYFCASSPVEGARSPLHFGNGTRLTVT.

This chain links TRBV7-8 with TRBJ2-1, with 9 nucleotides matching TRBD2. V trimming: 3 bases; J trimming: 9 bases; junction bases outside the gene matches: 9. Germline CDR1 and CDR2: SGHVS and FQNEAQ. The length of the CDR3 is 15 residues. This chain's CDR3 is CASSFARGGTSEQFF. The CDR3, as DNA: TGTGCCAGCAGCTTTGCGCGGGGGGGAACATCTGAGCAGTTCTTC. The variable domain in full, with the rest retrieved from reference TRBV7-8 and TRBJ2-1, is GAGVSQSPRYKVAKRGQDVALRCDPISGHVSLFWYQQALGQGPEFLTYFQNEAQLDKSGLPSDRFFAERPEGSVSTLKIQRTQQEDSAVYLCASSFARGGTSEQFFGPGTRLTVL.

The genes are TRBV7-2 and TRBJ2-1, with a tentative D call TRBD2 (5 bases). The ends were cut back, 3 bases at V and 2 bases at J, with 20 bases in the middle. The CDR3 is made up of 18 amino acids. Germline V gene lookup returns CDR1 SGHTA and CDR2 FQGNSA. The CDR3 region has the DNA TGTGCCAGCAGCTTCCGACCTTCTTTCGGGGTTCCCTACAATGAGCAGTTCTTC. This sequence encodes CASSFRPSFGVPYNEQFF.

CDR3 bases: TGTGCCAGCTCACGGCTGGGAGAGGGTGACTATGGCTACACCTTC. Its protein product is CASSRLGEGDYGYTF. The genes are TRBV18 and TRBJ1-2; no reliable D call. This CDR3 has 15 amino acids. The germline V gene encodes CDR1 KGHSH and CDR2 LQKENI. V lost 4 bases and J 3 bases, leaving 15 bases between the germline ends.

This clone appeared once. The chain's CDR3 is CASSLLDREVEAFF. The CDR3 nucleotides are TGCGCCAGCAGCTTGCTCGACAGGGAGGTTGAGGCTTTCTTT. The rearrangement links TRBV5-1 to TRBJ1-1; 7 bases fit TRBD1. Germline V gene sequence: CDR1 SGHRS, CDR2 YFSETQ. The CDR3 consists of 14 residues. Unmatched junction bases numbered 11, after V lost 1 base and J lost 11 bases. The whole variable domain, remainder taken from reference TRBV5-1 and TRBJ1-1, is KAGVTQTPRYLIKTRGQQVTLSCSPISGHRSVSWYQQTPGQGLQFLFEYFSETQRNKGNFPGRFSGRQFSNSRSEMNVSTLELGDSALYLCASSLLDREVEAFFGQGTRLTVV.

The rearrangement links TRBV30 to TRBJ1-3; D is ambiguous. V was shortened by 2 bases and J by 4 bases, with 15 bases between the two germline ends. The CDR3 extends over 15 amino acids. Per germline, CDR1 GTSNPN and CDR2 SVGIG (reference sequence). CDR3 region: CAWSSGPLSGNTIYF. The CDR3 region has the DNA TGTGCCTGGAGTTCCGGGCCCCTCTCCGGAAACACCATATATTTT. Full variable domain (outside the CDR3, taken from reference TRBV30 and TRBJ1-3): SQTIHQWPATLVQPVGSPLSLECTVEGTSNPNLYWYRQAAGRGLQLLFYSVGIGQISSEVPQNLSASRPQDRQFILSSKKLLLSDSGFYLCAWSSGPLSGNTIYFGEGSWLTVV.

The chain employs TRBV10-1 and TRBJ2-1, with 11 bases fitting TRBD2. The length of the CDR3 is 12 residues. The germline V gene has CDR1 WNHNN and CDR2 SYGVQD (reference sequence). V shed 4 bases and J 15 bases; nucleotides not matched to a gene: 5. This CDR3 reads CASSASGRTPFF. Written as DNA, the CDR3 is TGCGCCAGCAGTGCTAGCGGGAGGACTCCGTTCTTC.